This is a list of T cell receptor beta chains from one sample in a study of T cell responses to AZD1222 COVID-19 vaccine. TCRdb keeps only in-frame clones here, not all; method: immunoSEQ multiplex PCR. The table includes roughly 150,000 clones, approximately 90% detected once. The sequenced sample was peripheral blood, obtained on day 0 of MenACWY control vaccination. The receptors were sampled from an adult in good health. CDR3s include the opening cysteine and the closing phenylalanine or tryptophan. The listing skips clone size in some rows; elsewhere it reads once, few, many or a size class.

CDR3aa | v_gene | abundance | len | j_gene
CASSQDKRAVGYTF | TRBV3-1/TRBV3-2 | . | 14 | TRBJ1-2
CATSDVDSYEQYF | TRBV24-1 | . | 13 | TRBJ2-7
CASSTGTSGRSAHDTQYF | TRBV7-9 | . | 18 | TRBJ2-3
CASSLDRSATTDTQYF | TRBV11-3 | once | 16 | TRBJ2-3
CAISGLAGEQYF | TRBV10-3 | once | 12 | TRBJ2-7
CASSGGLAGPETQYF | TRBV7-2 | . | 15 | TRBJ2-5
CASSVGTADSNEKLFF | TRBV5-1 | . | 16 | TRBJ1-4
CAIQAREMDTQYF | TRBV10-3 | . | 13 | TRBJ2-3
CASSAGGAQPQHF | TRBV2 | . | 13 | TRBJ1-5
CASRQNYGYTF | TRBV6-5 | . | 11 | TRBJ1-2
CASSLSNTIYF | TRBV4-2 | . | 11 | TRBJ1-3
CASSPDIGQPQHF | TRBV7-7 | . | 13 | TRBJ1-5
CASSQPWDVRSAQHF | TRBV4-2 | . | 15 | TRBJ1-5
CSVEERDRGIYEQYF | TRBV29-1 | . | 15 | TRBJ2-7
CATSDFLAGDRYNEQFF | TRBV24-1 | . | 17 | TRBJ2-1
CASSQDAGQPHEKLFF | TRBV4-2 | . | 16 | TRBJ1-4
CASSEEGTGAYGYTF | TRBV7-3 | few | 15 | TRBJ1-2
CASSAGANTEAFF | TRBV7-3 | . | 13 | TRBJ1-1
CASGLVPLRTGNSYEQYF | TRBV12-5 | . | 18 | TRBJ2-7
CASSIRLTGTSGGAADTQYF | TRBV19 | . | 20 | TRBJ2-3
CASSQDNNSPLHF | TRBV4-3 | . | 13 | TRBJ1-6
CASKQDLMVKETQYF | TRBV27 | . | 15 | TRBJ2-5
CASSLFGQETQYF | TRBV18 | . | 13 | TRBJ2-5
CASGGGYGYTF | TRBV4-3 | . | 11 | TRBJ1-2
CASSLPGTGGVLPLHF | TRBV28 | . | 16 | TRBJ1-6
CASSPTGGNTEAFF | TRBV6-2/TRBV6-3 | . | 14 | TRBJ1-1
CASSLDGTPYNEQFF | TRBV5-1 | . | 15 | TRBJ2-1
CASSQRRDSAAFF | TRBV4-2 | once | 13 | TRBJ1-1
CASSAGTSQEQFF | TRBV5-1 | . | 13 | TRBJ2-1
CASSTRGTGGTAFF | TRBV11-3 | . | 14 | TRBJ1-1
CASSLFRGTSETQYF | TRBV7-7 | . | 15 | TRBJ2-5
CASSLRDPYEQYF | TRBV7-8 | . | 13 | TRBJ2-7
CASSVRGEEAFF | TRBV9 | . | 12 | TRBJ1-1
CASSLVPSGPYEQYF | TRBV7-9 | . | 15 | TRBJ2-7
CSVDQPGSSYEQYF | TRBV29-1 | . | 14 | TRBJ2-7
CAWSVKETQYF | TRBV30 | once | 11 | TRBJ2-5
CASSPDGTLYEQYF | TRBV27 | . | 14 | TRBJ2-7
CASSPKRGHSHARSFYEQYF | TRBV27 | . | 20 | TRBJ2-7
CATSDPGQGGFYEQYF | TRBV24-1 | . | 16 | TRBJ2-7
CASSQPWTGHGELFF | TRBV4-1 | few | 15 | TRBJ2-2
CASSLGDMATEAFF | TRBV5-5 | once | 14 | TRBJ1-1
CASSYTAGYYEQYF | TRBV6-5 | . | 14 | TRBJ2-7
CASTGRRTDTGELFF | TRBV19 | once | 15 | TRBJ2-2